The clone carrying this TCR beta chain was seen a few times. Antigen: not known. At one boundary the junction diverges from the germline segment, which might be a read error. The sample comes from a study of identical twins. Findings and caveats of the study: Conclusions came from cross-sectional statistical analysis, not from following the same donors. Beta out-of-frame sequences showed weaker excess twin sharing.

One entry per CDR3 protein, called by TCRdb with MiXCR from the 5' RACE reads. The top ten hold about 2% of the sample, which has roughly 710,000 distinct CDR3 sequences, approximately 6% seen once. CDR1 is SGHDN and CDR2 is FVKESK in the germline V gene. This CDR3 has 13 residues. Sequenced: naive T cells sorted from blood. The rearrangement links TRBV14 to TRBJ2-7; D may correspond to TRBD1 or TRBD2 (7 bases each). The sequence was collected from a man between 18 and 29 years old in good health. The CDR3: CASSQEFGGTEDF. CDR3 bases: TGTGCCAGCAGCCAAGAATTCGGGGGGACAGAAGACTTC.